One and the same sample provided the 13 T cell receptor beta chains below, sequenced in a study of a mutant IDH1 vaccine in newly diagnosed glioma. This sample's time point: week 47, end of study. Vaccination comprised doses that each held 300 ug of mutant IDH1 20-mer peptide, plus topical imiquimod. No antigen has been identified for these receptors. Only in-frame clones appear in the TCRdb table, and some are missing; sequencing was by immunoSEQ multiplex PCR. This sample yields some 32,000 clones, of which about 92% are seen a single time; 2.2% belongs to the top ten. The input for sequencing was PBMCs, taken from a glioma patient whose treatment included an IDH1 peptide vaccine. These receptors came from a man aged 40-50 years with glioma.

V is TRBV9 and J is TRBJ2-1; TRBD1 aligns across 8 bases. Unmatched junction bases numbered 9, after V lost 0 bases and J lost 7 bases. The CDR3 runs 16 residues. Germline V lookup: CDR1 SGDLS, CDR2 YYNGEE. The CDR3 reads CASSVVGTGTFNEQFF. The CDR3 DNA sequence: TGTGCCAGCAGCGTAGTAGGGACAGGTACTTTTAATGAGCAGTTCTTC.

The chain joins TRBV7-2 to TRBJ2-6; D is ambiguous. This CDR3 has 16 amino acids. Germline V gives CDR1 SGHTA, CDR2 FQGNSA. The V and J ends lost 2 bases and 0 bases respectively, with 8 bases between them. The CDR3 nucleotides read TGTGCCAGCAGCTTACTAGTGAGCTCTGGGGCCAACGTCCTGACTTTC. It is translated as CASSLLVSSGANVLTF.

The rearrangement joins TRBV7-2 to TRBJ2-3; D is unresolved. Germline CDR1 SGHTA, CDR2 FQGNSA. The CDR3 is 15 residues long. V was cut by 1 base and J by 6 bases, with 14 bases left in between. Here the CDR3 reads CASSLVTGFKDTQYF. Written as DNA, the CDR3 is TGTGCCAGCAGCTTAGTGACCGGCTTCAAGGATACGCAGTATTTT.

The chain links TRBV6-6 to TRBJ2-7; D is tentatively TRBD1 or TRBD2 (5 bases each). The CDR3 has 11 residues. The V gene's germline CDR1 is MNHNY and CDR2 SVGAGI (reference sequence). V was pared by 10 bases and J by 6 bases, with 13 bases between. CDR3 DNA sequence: TGTGCCACCCTCCGGGGCGGCGAGCAGTACTTC. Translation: CATLRGGEQYF.

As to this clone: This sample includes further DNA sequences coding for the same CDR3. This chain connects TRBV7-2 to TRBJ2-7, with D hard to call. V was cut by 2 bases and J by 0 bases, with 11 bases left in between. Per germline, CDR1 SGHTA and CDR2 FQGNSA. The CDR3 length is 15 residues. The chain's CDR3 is CASSLTPRTSYEQYF. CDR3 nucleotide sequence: TGTGCCAGCAGCTTAACTCCGCGGACCTCCTACGAGCAGTACTTC.

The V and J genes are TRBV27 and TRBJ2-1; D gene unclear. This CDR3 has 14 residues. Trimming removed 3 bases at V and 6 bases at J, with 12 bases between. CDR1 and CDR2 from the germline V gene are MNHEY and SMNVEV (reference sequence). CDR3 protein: CASSFLIRPNEQFF. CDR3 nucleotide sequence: TGTGCCAGCAGTTTCTTAATCCGACCCAATGAGCAGTTCTTC.

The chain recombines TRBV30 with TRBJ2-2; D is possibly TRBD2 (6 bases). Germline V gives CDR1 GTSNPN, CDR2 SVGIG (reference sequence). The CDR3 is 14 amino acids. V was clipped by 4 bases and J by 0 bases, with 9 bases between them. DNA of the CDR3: TGTGCCTGGACCGGGGGTACGAACACCGGGGAGCTGTTTTTT. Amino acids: CAWTGGTNTGELFF.

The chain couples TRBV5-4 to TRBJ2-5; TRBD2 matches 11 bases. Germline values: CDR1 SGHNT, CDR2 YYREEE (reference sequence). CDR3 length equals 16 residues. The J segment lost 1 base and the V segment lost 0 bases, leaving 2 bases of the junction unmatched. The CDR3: CASSLGLAGSQETQYF. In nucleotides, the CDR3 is TGTGCCAGCAGCTTGGGACTAGCGGGGAGCCAAGAGACCCAGTACTTC.

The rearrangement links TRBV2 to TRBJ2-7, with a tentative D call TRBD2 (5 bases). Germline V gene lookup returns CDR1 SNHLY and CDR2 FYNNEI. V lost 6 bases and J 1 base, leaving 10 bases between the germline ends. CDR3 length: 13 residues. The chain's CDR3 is CASSHGISYEQYF. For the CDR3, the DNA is TGTGCCAGCAGCCACGGGATTTCCTACGAGCAGTACTTC.

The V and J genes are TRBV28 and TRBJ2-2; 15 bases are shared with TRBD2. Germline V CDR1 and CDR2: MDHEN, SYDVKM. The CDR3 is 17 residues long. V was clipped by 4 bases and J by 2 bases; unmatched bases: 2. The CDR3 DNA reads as TGTGCCAGCAGTTCGGGACTAGCGGGAGGAAACACCGGGGAGCTGTTTTTT. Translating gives CASSSGLAGGNTGELFF.

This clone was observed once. The CDR3 DNA reads TGCGCCAGCAGTCGGACAGGGAACAATGAGCAGTTCTTC. It encodes CASSRTGNNEQFF. The chain combines TRBV10-1 with TRBJ2-1; 8 bases agree with TRBD1. The V gene end was trimmed by 5 bases and the J gene end by 5 bases; junction bases not matched to a gene: 2. The CDR3 has 13 residues. Germline CDR1 and CDR2: WNHNN and SYGVQD (reference sequence).

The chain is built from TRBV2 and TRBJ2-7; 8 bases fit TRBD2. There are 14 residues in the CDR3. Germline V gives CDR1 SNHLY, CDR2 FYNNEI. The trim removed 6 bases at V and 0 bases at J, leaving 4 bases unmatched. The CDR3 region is CASRSLAASYEQYF. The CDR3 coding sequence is TGTGCCAGCAGATCACTAGCGGCCTCCTACGAGCAGTACTTC.

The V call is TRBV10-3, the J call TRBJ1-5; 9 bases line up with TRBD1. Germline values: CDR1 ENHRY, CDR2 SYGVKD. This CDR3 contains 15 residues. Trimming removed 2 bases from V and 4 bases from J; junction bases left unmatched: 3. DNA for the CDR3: TGTGCCATCAGTGAGACAGGGGGCATGAATCAGCCCCAGCATTTT. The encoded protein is CAISETGGMNQPQHF.